This TCR beta chain derives from a study of beta chain features in type 1 diabetes. Study in general: The examined sorted cells totaled over 85,000,000 across samples.

All of the isolated RNA was reverse transcribed, so expressed TCRB transcripts were sequenced. The protocol was immunoSEQ multiplex PCR, while the TCRdb copy is restricted to in-frame clones and leaves out a portion. The sample records roughly 240,000 clones, about 70% being singletons. Germline V gene lookup returns CDR1 SQVTM and CDR2 ANQGSEA. This CDR3 has 12 residues. V lost 6 bases to trimming and J lost 5 bases, with 13 bases between them. The sequence was collected from a man aged 25-45 years in good health. The sample taken for sequencing was naive CD4+ T cells from blood. The chain employs TRBV29-1 and TRBJ2-5; D might be TRBD1 (5 bases). The CDR3 sequence: CSVDTTPETQYF. CDR3 nucleotide sequence: TGCAGCGTGGACACCACCCCTGAGACCCAGTACTTC.